A selection of T cell receptor beta chains follows, all from one sample in a study of regulatory T cells in long-lasting Graves disease. TCRdb re-derived calls from the multiplex PCR reads in MiXCR, one entry per CDR3 protein. The table includes 400,000 to 500,000 distinct CDR3 sequences, about 16% detected once. Another study also made use of these data, one on T cells in Graves' hyperthyroidism and ophthalmopathy.

The source material was peripheral blood mononuclear cells (PBMCs), sampled at new diagnosis, from a patient treated with antithyroid drugs. All receptors come from a woman aged 18-35 years with Graves disease. The conserved cysteine and the conserved F or W are not part of the CDR3 here.

j_call v_call cdr3_aa
TRBJ2-7 TRBV7-9 ASSLSWVSYEQY
TRBJ2-7 TRBV10-3 AIGRQDEQY
TRBJ2-1 TRBV28 ASSSRNEQF
TRBJ1-1 TRBV3-1 ASSQDGYAGTEAF
TRBJ2-3 TRBV5-6 ASSFPGKDTQY
TRBJ2-2 TRBV7-9 ASSIGDTMAGELF
TRBJ2-5 TRBV7-9 ASSLGGQGWQTQY
TRBJ2-3 TRBV29-1 SVAGWTGELTDTQY
TRBJ1-1 TRBV10-3 AISVSSEDTEAF
TRBJ2-7 TRBV3-1 ASSQDGHRNYEQY
TRBJ2-2 TRBV7-3 ASSPFGDTSTGELF
TRBJ2-5 TRBV3-1 ASSPYLAGAETQY
TRBJ2-2 TRBV6-1 ASTGRRGTGELF
TRBJ1-5 TRBV2 ASSEGQGRRQPQH
TRBJ2-7 TRBV12-3/TRBV12-4 ASSFRPNRYEQY